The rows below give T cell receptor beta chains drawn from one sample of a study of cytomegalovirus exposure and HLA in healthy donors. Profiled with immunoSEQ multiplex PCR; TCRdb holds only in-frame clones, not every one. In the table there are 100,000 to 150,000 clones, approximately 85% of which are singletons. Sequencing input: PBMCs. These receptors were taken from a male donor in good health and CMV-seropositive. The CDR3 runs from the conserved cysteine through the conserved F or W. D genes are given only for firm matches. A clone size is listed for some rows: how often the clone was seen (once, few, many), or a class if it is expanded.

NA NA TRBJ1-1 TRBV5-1 CASRQETEAFF TGCGCCAGCAGACAGGAAACTGAAGCTTTCTTT
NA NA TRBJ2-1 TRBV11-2 CASSLDRGPTQFF TGTGCCAGCAGCTTAGATCGAGGTCCTACCCAGTTCTTC
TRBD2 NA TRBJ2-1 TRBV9 CASSVVGTSGSSYNEQFF TGTGCCAGCAGCGTAGTGGGGACTAGCGGGAGTTCCTACAATGAGCAGTTCTTC
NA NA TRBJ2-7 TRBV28 CASSPTSLYEQYF TGTGCCAGCAGTCCGACTAGTCTCTACGAGCAGTACTTC
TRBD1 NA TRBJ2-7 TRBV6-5 CASGVTGKVYEQYF TGTGCCAGCGGAGTGACAGGGAAAGTTTACGAGCAGTACTTC
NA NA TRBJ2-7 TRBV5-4 CASSSGTYEQYF TGTGCCAGCAGCTCCGGTACCTACGAGCAGTACTTC
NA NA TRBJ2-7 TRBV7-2 CASSRTGYPYEQYF TGTGCCAGCAGCCGTACAGGTTATCCCTACGAGCAGTACTTC
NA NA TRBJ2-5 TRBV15 CATSTGTEQYF TGTGCCACCAGCACAGGGACTGAGCAGTACTTC
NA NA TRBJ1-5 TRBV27 CASSLSGAVEPQHF TGTGCCAGCAGTTTATCGGGGGCGGTGGAGCCCCAGCATTTT
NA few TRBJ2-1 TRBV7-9 CASSPRGSGYNEQFF TGTGCCAGCAGCCCCCGGGGTAGCGGTTACAATGAGCAGTTCTTC